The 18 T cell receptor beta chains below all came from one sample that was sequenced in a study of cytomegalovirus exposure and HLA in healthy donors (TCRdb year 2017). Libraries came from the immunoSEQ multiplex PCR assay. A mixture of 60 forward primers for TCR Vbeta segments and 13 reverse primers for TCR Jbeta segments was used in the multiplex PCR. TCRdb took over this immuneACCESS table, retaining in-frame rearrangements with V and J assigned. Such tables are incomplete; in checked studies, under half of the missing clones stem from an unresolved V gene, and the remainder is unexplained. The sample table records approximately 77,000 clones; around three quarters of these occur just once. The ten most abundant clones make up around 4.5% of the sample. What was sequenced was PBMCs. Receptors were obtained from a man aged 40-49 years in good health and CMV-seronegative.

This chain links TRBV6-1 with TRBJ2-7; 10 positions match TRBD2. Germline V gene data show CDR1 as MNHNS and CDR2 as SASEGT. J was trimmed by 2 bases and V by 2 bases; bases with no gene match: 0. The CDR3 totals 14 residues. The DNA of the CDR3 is TGTGCCAGCAGTGAAAGCGGGAGGGCCTACGAGCAGTACTTC. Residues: CASSESGRAYEQYF.

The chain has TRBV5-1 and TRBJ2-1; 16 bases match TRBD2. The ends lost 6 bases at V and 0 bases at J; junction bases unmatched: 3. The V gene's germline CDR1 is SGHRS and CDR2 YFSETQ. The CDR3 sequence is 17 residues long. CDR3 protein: CASKGLAGGSSYNEQFF. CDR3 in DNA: TGCGCCAGCAAGGGACTAGCGGGAGGGAGCTCCTACAATGAGCAGTTCTTC.

Here the CDR3 DNA reads TGCGCCAGCAGTCTCGTCCTTGGGTCGCGGGAGAGGGATGAGCAGTTCTTC. This gives the protein CASSLVLGSRERDEQFF. The V gene is TRBV23-1, the J gene TRBJ2-1; TRBD2 matches 7 bases. TRBV23-1 is marked as an open reading frame, function uncertain. This CDR3 is 17 amino acids long. V lost 4 bases, J lost 8 bases, and 17 bases stayed unmatched.

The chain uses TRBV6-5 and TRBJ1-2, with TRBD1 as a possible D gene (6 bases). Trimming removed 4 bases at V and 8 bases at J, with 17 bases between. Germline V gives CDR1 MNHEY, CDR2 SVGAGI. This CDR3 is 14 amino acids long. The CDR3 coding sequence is TGTGCCAGCAGTTTACAGGGTACAGTGGGGGGCTACACCTTC. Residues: CASSLQGTVGGYTF.

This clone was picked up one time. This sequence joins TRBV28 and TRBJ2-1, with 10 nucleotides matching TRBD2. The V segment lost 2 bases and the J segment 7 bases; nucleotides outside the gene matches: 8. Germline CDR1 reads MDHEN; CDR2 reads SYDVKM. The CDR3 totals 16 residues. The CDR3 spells CASSLGLAGGRNEQFF. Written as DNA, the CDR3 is TGTGCCAGCAGTTTAGGTTTAGCGGGAGGTAGGAATGAGCAGTTCTTC.

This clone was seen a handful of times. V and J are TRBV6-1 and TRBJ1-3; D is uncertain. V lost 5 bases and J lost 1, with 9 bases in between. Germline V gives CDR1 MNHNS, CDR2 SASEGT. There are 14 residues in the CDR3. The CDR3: CASSPNSSGNTIYF. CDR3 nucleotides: TGTGCCAGCAGTCCCAATTCATCTGGAAACACCATATATTTT.

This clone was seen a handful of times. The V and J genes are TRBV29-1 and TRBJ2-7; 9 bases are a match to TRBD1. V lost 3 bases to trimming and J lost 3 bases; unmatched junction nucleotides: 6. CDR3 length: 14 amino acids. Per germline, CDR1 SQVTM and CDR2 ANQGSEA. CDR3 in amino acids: CSVENRQGVYEQYF. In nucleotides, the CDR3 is TGCAGCGTTGAGAATCGACAGGGGGTCTACGAGCAGTACTTC.

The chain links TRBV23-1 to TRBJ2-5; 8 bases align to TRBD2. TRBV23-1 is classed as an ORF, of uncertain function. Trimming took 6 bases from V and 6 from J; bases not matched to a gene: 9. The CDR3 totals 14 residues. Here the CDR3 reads CASSTSGEWKTQYF. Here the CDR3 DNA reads TGCGCCAGCAGCACTAGCGGTGAGTGGAAGACCCAGTACTTC.

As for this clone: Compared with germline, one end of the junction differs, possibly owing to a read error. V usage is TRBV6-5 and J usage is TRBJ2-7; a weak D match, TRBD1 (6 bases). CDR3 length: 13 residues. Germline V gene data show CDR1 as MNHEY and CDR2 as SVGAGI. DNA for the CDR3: TGTGCCAGCAGTTACGGGGGCCCAGCCCCCACTACATTC. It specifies CASSYGGPAPTTF.

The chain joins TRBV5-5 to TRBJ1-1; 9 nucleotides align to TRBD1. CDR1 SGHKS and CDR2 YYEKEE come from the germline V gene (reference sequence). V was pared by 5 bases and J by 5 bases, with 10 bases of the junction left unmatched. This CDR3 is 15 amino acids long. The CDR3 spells CASSYNRGRGTEAFF. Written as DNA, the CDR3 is TGTGCCAGCAGTTATAACAGGGGGCGAGGGACTGAAGCTTTCTTT. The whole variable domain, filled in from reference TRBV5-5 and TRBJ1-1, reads DAGVTQSPTHLIKTRGQQVTLRCSPISGHKSVSWYQQVLGQGPQFIFQYYEKEERGRGNFPDRFSARQFPNYSSELNVNALLLGDSALYLCASSYNRGRGTEAFFGQGTRLTVV.

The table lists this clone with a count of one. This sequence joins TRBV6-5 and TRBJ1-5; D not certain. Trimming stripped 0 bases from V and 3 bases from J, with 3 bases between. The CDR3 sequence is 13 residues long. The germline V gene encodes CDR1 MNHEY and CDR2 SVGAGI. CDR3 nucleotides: TGTGCCAGCAGTTACTCAGCCAATCAGCCCCAGCATTTT. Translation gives CASSYSANQPQHF.

The CDR3 loop is CASSRDRAYSNQPQHF. In DNA, the CDR3 is TGTGCCAGCAGTCGGGACAGGGCTTATAGCAATCAGCCCCAGCATTTT. The V gene is TRBV28, the J gene TRBJ1-5, with 9 bases lining up with TRBD1. J lost 0 bases, V lost 5 bases, and 5 bases had no gene match. Per the germline V gene, CDR1 is MDHEN and CDR2 is SYDVKM. CDR3 size: 16 residues.

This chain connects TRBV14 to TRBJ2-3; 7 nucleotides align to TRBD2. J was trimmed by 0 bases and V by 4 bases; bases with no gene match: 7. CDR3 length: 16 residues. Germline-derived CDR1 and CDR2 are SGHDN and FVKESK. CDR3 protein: CASSPPGRISTDTQYF. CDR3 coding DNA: TGTGCCAGCAGCCCACCCGGGAGGATTAGCACAGATACGCAGTATTTT.

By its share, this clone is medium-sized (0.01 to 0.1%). The CDR3 DNA reads as TGTGCCAGCAGTTACCCCTCCGGCCTGGGGCACACCATATATTTT. It is translated as CASSYPSGLGHTIYF. The gene calls are TRBV6-6 and TRBJ1-3; tentative D call: TRBD1 (5 bases). The length of the CDR3 is 15 residues. Germline V gene sequence: CDR1 MNHNY, CDR2 SVGAGI (reference sequence). Trimming removed 2 bases from V and 8 bases from J, with 16 bases in between.

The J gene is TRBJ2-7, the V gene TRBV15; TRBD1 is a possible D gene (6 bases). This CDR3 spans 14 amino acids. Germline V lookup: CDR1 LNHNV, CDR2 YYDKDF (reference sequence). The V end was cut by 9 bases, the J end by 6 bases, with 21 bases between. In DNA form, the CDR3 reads TGTGCCACGAGTACGGGACAACGGACGGGCGAGCAGTACTTC. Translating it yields CATSTGQRTGEQYF. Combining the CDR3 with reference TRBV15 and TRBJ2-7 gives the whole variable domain DAMVIQNPRYQVTQFGKPVTLSCSQTLNHNVMYWYQQKSSQAPKLLFHYYDKDFNNEADTPDNFQSRRPNTSFCFLDIRSPGLGDTAMYLCATSTGQRTGEQYFGPGTRLTVT.

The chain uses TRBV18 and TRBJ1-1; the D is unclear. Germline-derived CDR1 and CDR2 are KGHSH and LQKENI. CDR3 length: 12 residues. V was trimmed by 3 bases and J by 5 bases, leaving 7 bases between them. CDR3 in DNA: TGTGCCAGCTCACCTCAACGGACTGAAGCTTTCTTT. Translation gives CASSPQRTEAFF.

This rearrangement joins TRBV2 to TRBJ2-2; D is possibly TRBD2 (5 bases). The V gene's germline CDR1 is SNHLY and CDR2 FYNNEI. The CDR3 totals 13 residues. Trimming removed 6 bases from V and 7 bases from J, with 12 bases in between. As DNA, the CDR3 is TGTGCCAGCAGGGGCGCGGGCCGCGGGGAGCTGTTTTTT. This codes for CASRGAGRGELFF.

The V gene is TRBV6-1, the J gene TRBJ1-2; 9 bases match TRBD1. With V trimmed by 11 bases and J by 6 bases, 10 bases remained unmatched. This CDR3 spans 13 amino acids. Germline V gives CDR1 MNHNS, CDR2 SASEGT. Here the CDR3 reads CAADTGTGHGYTF. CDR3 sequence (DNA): TGTGCCGCCGATACCGGGACAGGGCATGGCTACACCTTC.